A single sample gave rise to the 21 T cell receptor beta chains below, sequenced in a study of spatial heterogeneity in lung cancer. TCRdb analysed the 5' RACE reads with MiXCR anew, one entry per CDR3 protein. The sample includes about 1,400 distinct CDR3 sequences, 50% to 65% of them seen just once. Time point indicated: blood at routine non-recurrence follow-up after resection. Specimen: PBMCs, collected at follow-up. These receptors were collected from a female donor with early-stage non-small cell lung cancer.

A remark on this clonotype: At one end, the junction sequence differs from germline, possibly due to a read error. This beta chain is a stray read from a library made for alpha chains; its abundance is not meaningful. The rearrangement joins TRBV5-5 to TRBJ2-7; unclear D gene. This CDR3 spans 12 amino acids. Per germline, CDR1 SGHKS and CDR2 YYEKEE (reference sequence). CDR3 nucleotides: TGTGCCAGCAGCCCCGCCTCGGGCCCGGTAAACTTC. Translating it yields CASSPASGPVNF.

Turning to this clonotype: The library was designed around alpha chains, so this beta chain is a stray read whose abundance carries little weight. This chain links TRBV19 with TRBJ2-7; the D is unclear. Trimming pared 2 bases from V and 1 base from J, leaving 9 bases between. The length of the CDR3 is 14 residues. Germline V gene data show CDR1 as LNHDA and CDR2 as SQIVND (reference sequence). The CDR3 sequence is CASSISENSYEQYF. In DNA form, the CDR3 reads TGTGCCAGTAGTATAAGTGAAAATTCCTACGAGCAGTACTTC. The variable domain in full, completed from reference TRBV19 and TRBJ2-7, reads DGGITQSPKYLFRKEGQNVTLSCEQNLNHDAMYWYRQDPGQGLRLIYYSQIVNDFQKGDIAEGYSVSREKKESFPLTVTSAQKNPTAFYLCASSISENSYEQYFGPGTRLTVT.

Regarding this clonotype: For a library built for alpha chains, this beta chain is a stray read; little rests on its size. The genes are TRBV2 and TRBJ2-3; the D is unclear. The germline V gene encodes CDR1 SNHLY and CDR2 FYNNEI. The ends were cut back, 7 bases at V and 1 base at J, with 9 bases in the middle. CDR3 size: 13 residues. This CDR3 is CASTQTRTDTQYF. DNA of the CDR3: TGTGCCAGCACGCAGACTCGCACAGATACGCAGTATTTT.

About this clonotype itself: This beta chain lies outside the target of a library built for alpha chains; its clone size means little. The chain couples TRBV30 to TRBJ1-1; 9 bases agree with TRBD1. Trimming at V came to 2 bases and at J to 1 base, leaving 2 bases not matched to a gene. The length of the CDR3 is 14 residues. Germline V gene sequence: CDR1 GTSNPN, CDR2 SVGIG (reference sequence). CDR3 sequence (DNA): TGTGCCTGGAGTACGGGACAGGGGAACACTGAAGCTTTCTTT. It codes for CAWSTGQGNTEAFF.

A word on this clonotype: This beta chain was picked up by a library intended for alpha chains and is off target, so its count carries little meaning. The genes are TRBV7-2 and TRBJ2-5, with D uncertain. The V gene's germline CDR1 is SGHTA and CDR2 FQGNSA. With 3 bases removed from V and 4 bases from J, the gap between germline ends came to 6 bases. The CDR3 spans 12 residues. The CDR3 region has the DNA TGTGCCAGCAGCTTCCCGCCAGAGACCCAGTACTTC. Translation: CASSFPPETQYF.

To note about this clonotype: With the library built for alpha chains, this beta chain is off target and its frequency is not meaningful. V and J are TRBV5-1 and TRBJ2-7; D is unclear. Trimming shortened V by 0 bases and J by 5 bases, and 12 bases separated the two germline ends. The germline V gene encodes CDR1 SGHRS and CDR2 YFSETQ. The CDR3 is 14 residues long. This CDR3 reads CASSLGAAPNEQYF. As DNA, the CDR3 is TGCGCCAGCAGCTTGGGGGCGGCCCCAAACGAGCAGTACTTC.

This clonotype was seen only once. Because this beta chain is a stray read in a library intended to capture alpha chains, its abundance should not be given much weight. CDR3 residues: CASSPLRGPQPQHF. The CDR3, as DNA: TGTGCCAGCTCACCACTCCGGGGTCCGCAGCCCCAGCATTTT. J is TRBJ1-5 and V is TRBV18; D call uncertain. CDR3 size: 14 residues. Germline loops: CDR1 KGHSH, CDR2 LQKENI. V shed 1 base and J shed 7 bases, with 11 bases lying between them.

About this clonotype itself: With the library built for alpha chains, this beta chain is off target and its frequency is not meaningful. The chain combines TRBV18 with TRBJ2-7, with a possible D match to TRBD1 (5 bases). Trimming removed 3 bases at V and 1 base at J, with 7 bases between. Germline V CDR1 and CDR2: KGHSH, LQKENI. CDR3 length equals 13 residues. The CDR3 nucleotides are TGTGCCAGCTCACCGGACATTTCCTACGAGCAGTACTTC. Translated: CASSPDISYEQYF.

As to this clonotype: Since it is a stray read in a library aimed at alpha chains, this beta chain has a size that is not meaningful. The chain links TRBV27 to TRBJ1-5, with 8 bases that match TRBD1. The CDR3 sequence is 14 residues long. With V trimmed by 6 bases and J by 4 bases, 5 bases remained unmatched. Germline CDR1 MNHEY, CDR2 SMNVEV (reference sequence). The CDR3 is CASRPDRVNQPQHF. CDR3 in DNA: TGTGCCAGCAGGCCGGACAGGGTAAATCAGCCCCAGCATTTT.

Details on this clonotype: This beta chain came through as a stray read in a library set up for alpha chains, and its size says little. The rearrangement joins TRBV20-1 to TRBJ2-7; 7 bases agree with TRBD2. The CDR3 spans 12 residues. J was trimmed by 4 bases and V by 3 bases; bases with no gene match: 3. Germline V lookup: CDR1 DFQATT, CDR2 SNEGSKA (reference sequence). CDR3 sequence: CSARTGGYEQYF. In nucleotides, the CDR3 is TGCAGTGCTAGGACGGGAGGTTACGAGCAGTACTTC.

Of note for this clonotype: This beta chain is an off-target read within a library intended for alpha chains, so its frequency means little. The chain recombines TRBV28 with TRBJ1-6, with D possibly being TRBD1 (5 bases). The CDR3 runs to 14 residues. The V end lost 1 base, the J end lost 8 bases, and 9 bases lay between the germline ends. Germline V gene data show CDR1 as MDHEN and CDR2 as SYDVKM. CDR3 amino acids: CASSLSGLDSPLHF. The CDR3 bases are TGTGCCAGCAGTTTATCGGGGCTTGATTCACCCCTCCACTTT.

About this clonotype: In a library made to pick up alpha chains, this beta chain is a stray read with a size that means little. V is TRBV27 and J is TRBJ2-5; D unclear. V lost 2 bases and J lost 5, with 9 bases in between. This CDR3 spans 13 amino acids. Germline CDR1 MNHEY, CDR2 SMNVEV (reference sequence). The CDR3 DNA reads as TGTGCCAGCAGTTTAGGCAGGTGGGAGACCCAGTACTTC. Protein sequence: CASSLGRWETQYF.

As to this clonotype: Because the library targeted alpha chains, this beta chain is an off-target read whose size means little. This sequence joins TRBV5-5 and TRBJ2-5; D ambiguous. Trimming left V 4 bases short and J 3 bases short, with 13 bases between. The CDR3 contains 14 residues. Per germline, CDR1 SGHKS and CDR2 YYEKEE (reference sequence). The CDR3 loop reads CASSGSYYEETQYF. Written as DNA, the CDR3 is TGTGCCAGCAGCGGATCCTACTACGAAGAGACCCAGTACTTC. Full variable domain (outside the CDR3, taken from reference TRBV5-5 and TRBJ2-5): DAGVTQSPTHLIKTRGQQVTLRCSPISGHKSVSWYQQVLGQGPQFIFQYYEKEERGRGNFPDRFSARQFPNYSSELNVNALLLGDSALYLCASSGSYYEETQYFGPGTRLLVL.

To note about this clonotype: The size of this beta chain means little, since it is a stray read in a library made for alpha chains. CDR3 nucleotides: TGTGCCAGCAGCCCCCCAGGGATTAATACGCAGTATTTT. As protein: CASSPPGINTQYF. The J gene is TRBJ2-3, the V gene TRBV3-1; tentatively, D is TRBD1 (5 bases). The CDR3 extends over 13 amino acids. The germline V gene has CDR1 LGHDT and CDR2 YNNKEL (reference sequence). V was cut by 4 bases and J by 7 bases, with 12 bases left in between.

A remark on this clonotype: Little can be read into the size of this beta chain, an off-target read in a library designed for alpha chains. The genes are TRBV24-1 and TRBJ2-1; D might be TRBD1 (6 bases). Germline lookup yields CDR1 KGHDR and CDR2 SFDVKD. V lost 9 bases and J lost 7, with 18 bases in between. The CDR3 has 14 amino acids. The CDR3 DNA is TGTGCCACCTCTCCGGACAGCTCGCCGAATGAGCAGTTCTTC. It specifies CATSPDSSPNEQFF.

Concerning this clonotype: A library prepared for alpha chains yielded this beta chain as an off-target read; its size is of little meaning. The chain has TRBV29-1 and TRBJ1-4; D gene uncertain. The CDR3 consists of 13 residues. V dropped 4 bases and J dropped 8 bases, with 14 bases sitting between them. CDR1 and CDR2 (germline): SQVTM, ANQGSEA. This chain's CDR3 is CSVVGQAREKLFF. As DNA, the CDR3 is TGCAGCGTTGTAGGTCAGGCGAGAGAAAAACTGTTTTTT.

Turning to this clonotype: Since the library was made to target alpha chains, this beta chain is a stray read and its abundance is not meaningful. The chain uses TRBV2 and TRBJ1-5; D might be TRBD1 (5 bases). Germline V CDR1 and CDR2: SNHLY, FYNNEI. The CDR3 spans 14 residues. V shed 4 bases and J shed 2 bases, with 9 bases lying between them. The CDR3: CASSGDGRNQPQHF. In nucleotides, the CDR3 is TGTGCCAGCAGTGGGGACGGTCGCAATCAGCCCCAGCATTTT.

In the case of this clonotype: As an off-target read in a library built for alpha chains, this beta chain has a frequency of little significance. This chain joins TRBV6-2 or TRBV6-3 and TRBJ2-1; possible D gene TRBD1, 5 bases. Trimming cost V 0 bases and J 8 bases, with 11 bases left between them. The CDR3 sequence is 14 residues long. CDR1 and CDR2 (germline): MNHEY, SVGEGT. CDR3 residues: CASSYSPARDEQFF. CDR3 coding DNA: TGTGCCAGCAGTTACTCACCCGCCAGGGATGAGCAGTTCTTC.

Notes on this clonotype: With the library built for alpha chains, this beta chain is off target and its frequency is not meaningful. The chain combines TRBV27 with TRBJ2-5; D is unresolved. V shed 3 bases and J shed 2 bases, with 4 bases lying between them. The CDR3 runs 12 residues. Per germline, CDR1 MNHEY and CDR2 SMNVEV (reference sequence). The CDR3 coding sequence is TGTGCCAGCAGTTTTTCTCAAGAGACCCAGTACTTC. Protein sequence: CASSFSQETQYF.

This clonotype appeared once. For a library built for alpha chains, this beta chain is a stray read; little rests on its size. The genes are TRBV2 and TRBJ1-4; no clear D. CDR1 is SNHLY and CDR2 is FYNNEI in the germline V gene. V lost 3 bases to trimming and J lost 5 bases, with 7 bases between them. This CDR3 region has 13 residues. The CDR3 region has the DNA TGTGCCAGCAGTGATTTTAGCAATGAAAAACTGTTTTTT. The encoded protein is CASSDFSNEKLFF.

In regard to this clonotype: The size of this beta chain means little, since it is a stray read in a library made for alpha chains. The J gene is TRBJ1-5, the V gene TRBV28, with D maybe TRBD1 (5 bases). Germline V gene sequence: CDR1 MDHEN, CDR2 SYDVKM. The CDR3 sequence is 13 residues long. Between the trimmed V and J ends, which lost 8 bases and 1 base, there was a span of 9 bases. The CDR3 region is CASRGGSNQPQHF. The CDR3, as DNA: TGTGCCAGCCGGGGGGGAAGCAATCAGCCCCAGCATTTT.